Listed below are T cell receptor beta chains from one sample, sequenced in a study of blood T cell repertoires in COVID-19. Libraries were prepared by immunoSEQ multiplex PCR; TCRdb keeps only in-frame clonotypes and omits some of them. This sample has 160,000 or so clones, with about 83% found just once. The material sequenced was peripheral blood. The receptor source for this set is a woman in her sixties or seventies with COVID-19, enrolled during active disease. Each CDR3 is given with its conserved first and last residue. The order of the fields is V gene, J gene, clone size, D gene, CDR3 protein, CDR3 DNA. A D gene is named only where the DNA matches it firmly. For some rows the clone size is stated as once, few or many, or as a class when expanded; others skip it.

>TRBV2|TRBJ1-1|.|.
CASSGDRGTEAFF
TGTGCCAGCAGCGGCGATCGAGGCACTGAAGCTTTCTTT
>TRBV19|TRBJ1-5|.|TRBD1
CASSINRGSNQPQHF
TGTGCCAGTAGTATTAACAGGGGGAGCAATCAGCCCCAGCATTTT
>TRBV3-1/TRBV3-2|TRBJ1-4|.|TRBD1
CASSWGQTNEKLFF
TGTGCCAGCTCTTGGGGACAGACTAATGAAAAACTGTTTTTT
>TRBV5-6|TRBJ1-2|few|TRBD1
CASSPIDREMVNYGYTF
TGTGCCAGCAGCCCCATCGACAGGGAGATGGTTAACTATGGCTACACCTTC
>TRBV19|TRBJ1-5|.|.
CASNRDSSNQPQHF
TGTGCCAGTAACCGAGACAGTAGCAATCAGCCCCAGCATTTT
>TRBV5-1|TRBJ2-3|.|.
CASSPDHLGRTENTDTQYF
TGCGCCAGCAGCCCGGACCATCTCGGGAGGACAGAGAACACAGATACGCAGTATTTT
>TRBV9|TRBJ1-3|.|.
CASSVHREKNGNTIYF
TGTGCCAGCAGCGTCCACAGGGAAAAAAATGGAAACACCATATATTTT
>TRBV5-8|TRBJ2-7|.|TRBD1
CASSRTGPYEQYF
TGTGCCAGCAGCCGGACAGGTCCCTACGAGCAGTACTTC
>TRBV7-2|TRBJ2-3|few|.
CASSLGTPNQRTDTQYF
TGTGCCAGCAGCTTAGGGACACCTAATCAACGCACAGATACGCAGTATTTT
>TRBV28|TRBJ1-5|.|.
CASSRGFDQPQHF
TGTGCCAGCTCACGGGGTTTCGATCAGCCCCAGCATTTT
>TRBV4-1|TRBJ1-5|.|TRBD1
CASSQDQGAGGLQPQHF
TGCGCCAGCAGCCAAGATCAAGGGGCAGGGGGCCTACAGCCCCAGCATTTT
>TRBV18|TRBJ1-5|.|TRBD1
CASSPGRDRGRGGQPQHF
TGTGCCAGCTCACCGGGAAGGGACAGGGGGCGCGGTGGTCAGCCCCAGCATTTT
>TRBV30|TRBJ2-7|.|.
CAWSVGRGGTYEQYF
TGTGCCTGGAGTGTAGGGAGGGGGGGAACCTACGAGCAGTACTTC
>TRBV28|TRBJ1-3|.|.
CASSLITSRAGNTIYF
TGTGCCAGCAGTTTGATCACGAGCAGGGCTGGAAACACCATATATTTT
>TRBV15|TRBJ2-7|.|.
CATSRGVSEGNEQYF
TGTGCCACCAGCAGAGGAGTCAGCGAAGGCAACGAGCAGTACTTC
>TRBV19|TRBJ1-6|once|TRBD1
CASQGQGVYSPLHF
TGTGCCAGCCAAGGACAGGGGGTTTATTCACCCCTCCACTTT
>TRBV19|TRBJ1-1|.|.
CASIGRASLPEAFF
TGTGCCAGTATCGGGAGGGCCTCACTACCTGAAGCTTTCTTT
>TRBV7-2|TRBJ1-3|.|TRBD1
CASSLRGQGRNTIYF
TGTGCCAGCAGCTTAAGGGGGCAGGGGAGGAACACCATATATTTT
>TRBV3-1/TRBV3-2|TRBJ1-6|.|.
CASSQGTGNSPLHF
TGTGCCAGCAGCCAAGGTACAGGGAATTCACCCCTCCACTTT
>TRBV7-8|TRBJ1-6|few|TRBD1
CASSLKLVRGLSPLHF
TGTGCCAGCAGCTTAAAATTGGTCAGGGGGCTATCACCCCTCCACTTT
>TRBV5-1|TRBJ1-4|.|TRBD1
CASSPGTGGGVGEKLFF
TGCGCCAGCAGCCCCGGGACAGGGGGCGGGGTAGGGGAAAAACTGTTTTTT
>TRBV5-6|TRBJ2-1|.|TRBD1
CASSLVGDSDYNEQFF
TGTGCCAGCAGCTTGGTGGGGGACAGCGACTACAATGAGCAGTTCTTC
>TRBV12-3/TRBV12-4|TRBJ1-1|.|TRBD1
CASSLRQGAEAFF
TGTGCCAGCAGTTTAAGACAGGGAGCTGAAGCTTTCTTT
>TRBV4-2|TRBJ2-7|.|.
CASSQDLTAGYYEQYF
TGTGCCAGCAGCCAAGATTTAACAGCAGGATACTACGAGCAGTACTTC
>TRBV2|TRBJ1-6|.|TRBD1
CASSPGQGYNSPLHF
TGTGCCAGCAGTCCGGGACAGGGTTATAATTCACCCCTCCACTTT
>TRBV4-2|TRBJ1-1|.|TRBD1
CASSQGDRANTEAFF
TGTGCCAGCAGCCAAGGGGACAGGGCAAACACTGAAGCTTTCTTT
>TRBV5-1|TRBJ1-5|few|.
CASSPSGNQPQHF
TGCGCCAGCAGCCCCTCAGGCAATCAGCCCCAGCATTTT
>TRBV11-3|TRBJ2-2|.|.
CASSPTLNTGELFF
TGTGCCAGCAGTCCGACACTGAACACCGGGGAGCTGTTTTTT
>TRBV28|TRBJ2-7|.|.
CASGQFPYEQYF
TGTGCCAGCGGACAATTCCCCTACGAGCAGTACTTC
>TRBV30|TRBJ2-1|.|TRBD1
CAWTSKTGAYYNEQFF
TGTGCCTGGACCTCAAAGACAGGGGCTTACTACAATGAGCAGTTCTTC
>TRBV12-3/TRBV12-4|TRBJ1-1|.|.
CASSTRLGGAFF
TGTGCCAGCAGTACCCGCCTCGGGGGTGCTTTCTTT
>TRBV5-1|TRBJ2-7|.|.
CASSLRQGSYEQYF
TGCGCCAGCAGCTTGCGGCAGGGCTCCTACGAGCAGTACTTC
>TRBV5-6|TRBJ1-1|.|.
CASSLFTVKEAFF
TGTGCCAGCAGCTTGTTTACGGTCAAGGAAGCTTTCTTT
>TRBV7-8|TRBJ2-1|.|TRBD1
CASSYDRGNEQFF
TGTGCCAGCAGCTACGACAGGGGGAATGAGCAGTTCTTC
>TRBV5-6|TRBJ2-6|.|.
CASSLDAGAGANVLTF
TGTGCCAGCAGCTTGGATGCCGGGGCTGGGGCCAACGTCCTGACTTTC
>TRBV5-1|TRBJ1-4|.|TRBD1
CASSPLRDRHATNEKLFF
TGCGCCAGCAGCCCCCTTCGGGACAGACATGCAACTAATGAAAAACTGTTTTTT
>TRBV2|TRBJ1-2|.|TRBD1
CASSETGVGYTF
TGTGCCAGCAGTGAGACAGGGGTTGGCTACACCTTC
>TRBV3-1/TRBV3-2|TRBJ1-6|few|.
CASSQGRRFNSPLHF
TGTGCCAGCAGCCAAGGACGGCGGTTTAATTCACCCCTCCACTTT
>TRBV9|TRBJ2-5|.|.
CASSLRDSSRETQYF
TGTGCCAGCAGCCTTCGGGACTCAAGCCGAGAGACCCAGTACTTC
>TRBV7-9|TRBJ2-5|once|TRBD2
CASSFPGGTTQETQYF
TGTGCCAGCAGCTTTCCGGGAGGGACAACCCAAGAGACCCAGTACTTC
>TRBV28|TRBJ1-1|.|TRBD1
CASTPTDRATEAFF
TGTGCCAGCACCCCTACGGACAGGGCGACTGAAGCTTTCTTT
>TRBV30|TRBJ1-3|once|.
CAGRRAGNTIYF
TGTGCCGGAAGGAGGGCCGGAAACACCATATATTTT
>TRBV10-1|TRBJ1-2|.|.
CASSETGGAGPAYGYTF
TGCGCCAGCAGTGAGACGGGGGGCGCAGGACCCGCCTATGGCTACACCTTC